The 26 T cell receptor beta chains presented below share a single source sample, sequenced in a study of PD-1 blockade in classical Hodgkin lymphoma. Each of the patients experienced relapse following autologous stem cell transplantation, and their brentuximab vedotin exposure differed. The CD4+ T cells used were purified from thawed PBMCs through magnetic negative selection. Libraries were prepared by immunoSEQ multiplex PCR; TCRdb keeps only in-frame clonotypes and omits some of them. The table shows some 35,000 clones, with roughly 90% occurring only once. The material was CD4+ T cells from blood, obtained at baseline. These receptors all come from a human donor with classical Hodgkin lymphoma.

The chain couples TRBV28 to TRBJ2-7, with 7 bases matching TRBD1. V shed 8 bases and J 2 bases; nucleotides not matched to a gene: 6. The germline gives CDR1 MDHEN, CDR2 SYDVKM. The CDR3 has 13 amino acids. This CDR3 is CASRTGVAYEQYF. The CDR3 DNA follows: TGTGCCAGCCGAACAGGGGTCGCCTACGAGCAGTACTTC.

This clone has just one count. V gene TRBV28 combines with J gene TRBJ2-3; D gene ambiguous. Trimming cost V 3 bases and J 4 bases, with 17 bases left between them. Germline CDR1 and CDR2: MDHEN and SYDVKM. The CDR3 sequence is 16 residues long. As DNA, the CDR3 is TGTGCCAGCAGTTTCCTTACAGCTGATGAGTCAGATACGCAGTATTTT. It encodes CASSFLTADESDTQYF.

The table lists this clone with a count of one. This chain uses TRBV5-1 with TRBJ1-2; D is possibly TRBD1 (6 bases). The germline V gene has CDR1 SGHRS and CDR2 YFSETQ. The CDR3 is 16 amino acids. The V gene lost 4 bases and the J gene lost 4 bases, with 20 bases spanning the gap. In DNA form, the CDR3 reads TGCGCCAGCAGCGTACGACAGGACCCGCGGGGCTATGGCTACACCTTC. This gives the protein CASSVRQDPRGYGYTF.

The genes are TRBV10-1 and TRBJ1-5, with 8 bases identical to TRBD1. Germline V gene lookup returns CDR1 WNHNN and CDR2 SYGVQD (reference sequence). This CDR3 comprises 17 residues. The junction had 10 bases not matched to a gene; V was cut back by 6 bases and J by 0 bases. This chain's CDR3 is CASSNRRGQYSNQPQHF. The DNA of the CDR3 is TGCGCCAGCAGCAACCGCAGGGGGCAATATAGCAATCAGCCCCAGCATTTT.

The CDR3 DNA reads as TGTGCCTGGAGTTCCGGGAGCTCCTACAATGAGCAGTTCTTC. Protein product: CAWSSGSSYNEQFF. This chain uses TRBV30 with TRBJ2-1, with a possible D match to TRBD2 (6 bases). Germline CDR1 and CDR2: GTSNPN and SVGIG (reference sequence). This CDR3 region has 14 residues. Between the trimmed V and J ends, which lost 2 bases and 0 bases, there was a span of 8 bases.

V is TRBV5-1 and J is TRBJ2-5, with D unclear. Trimming pared 4 bases from V and 4 bases from J, leaving 14 bases between. Germline values: CDR1 SGHRS, CDR2 YFSETQ. The length of the CDR3 is 14 residues. CDR3 protein: CASSVYSPGETQYF. In DNA form, the CDR3 reads TGCGCCAGCAGCGTTTACTCCCCAGGAGAGACCCAGTACTTC.

This clone was seen a single time. The chain joins TRBV28 to TRBJ1-5; D may be TRBD1 (6 bases). The CDR3 sequence is 16 residues long. V lost 4 bases and J lost 5, with 18 bases in between. Germline assignment: CDR1 MDHEN and CDR2 SYDVKM. For the CDR3, the DNA is TGTGCCAGCAGTTCCATAGGGGGTAGTAGGGATCAGCCCCAGCATTTT. It translates to CASSSIGGSRDQPQHF.

This rearrangement joins TRBV19 to TRBJ1-2; possible D gene TRBD1, 6 bases. The ends were cut back, 5 bases at V and 4 bases at J, with 14 bases in the middle. The CDR3 contains 14 residues. CDR1 is LNHDA and CDR2 is SQIVND in the germline V gene (reference sequence). This CDR3 reads CASSPAGEAYGYTF. Here the CDR3 DNA reads TGTGCCAGTAGTCCGGCAGGGGAAGCCTATGGCTACACCTTC.

A few counts support this clone. The J gene is TRBJ1-2, the V gene TRBV5-4; D is undetermined. Trimming left V 0 bases short and J 7 bases short, with 10 bases between. CDR1 and CDR2 from the germline V gene are SGHNT and YYREEE (reference sequence). The CDR3 extends over 13 amino acids. The CDR3 DNA reads TGTGCCAGCAGCTTGGTGGGTGGGATTGGCTACACCTTC. This encodes CASSLVGGIGYTF.

The chain employs TRBV2 and TRBJ2-5, with D hard to call. Between the trimmed V and J ends, which lost 4 bases and 0 bases, there was a span of 6 bases. The CDR3 consists of 13 residues. Germline CDR1 is SNHLY and CDR2 is FYNNEI. In nucleotides, the CDR3 is TGTGCCAGCAGTGTAGGGCACCAAGAGACCCAGTACTTC. Translated: CASSVGHQETQYF.

The V gene is TRBV28, the J gene TRBJ2-1; 8 positions match TRBD2. Per germline, CDR1 MDHEN and CDR2 SYDVKM. CDR3 length: 15 residues. The trim removed 2 bases at V and 2 bases at J, leaving 2 bases unmatched. CDR3 loop: CASSLAGGTYNEQFF. The CDR3 DNA follows: TGTGCCAGCAGTTTAGCGGGAGGCACCTACAATGAGCAGTTCTTC.

V gene TRBV29-1 combines with J gene TRBJ2-7; TRBD2 aligns across 8 bases. V lost 4 bases, J lost 6 bases, and 8 bases stayed unmatched. Germline values: CDR1 SQVTM, CDR2 ANQGSEA. This CDR3 is built from 13 residues. The CDR3 region has the DNA TGCAGCGTTGCCTTGGCAGGGACTAGCGAGCAGTACTTC. Its translation is CSVALAGTSEQYF.

DNA for the CDR3: TGTGCCAGCAGCAGAGAACCGGGACCCAACTATGGCTACACCTTC. Its translation: CASSREPGPNYGYTF. This sequence joins TRBV4-2 and TRBJ1-2, with D tentatively TRBD1 (5 bases). The CDR3 has 15 amino acids. CDR1 is LGHNA and CDR2 is YNFKEQ in the germline V gene. Trimming stripped 5 bases from V and 2 bases from J, with 15 bases between.

This chain links TRBV27 with TRBJ2-1; 10 bases are shared with TRBD2. The V and J ends lost 5 bases and 5 bases, in that order; junction bases with no gene match: 15. In germline, CDR1 is MNHEY, CDR2 SMNVEV (reference sequence). CDR3 length: 18 amino acids. CDR3 residues: CASSRDRSGLADDNEQFF. CDR3 coding DNA: TGTGCCAGCAGTCGGGACAGGAGTGGACTAGCGGACGACAATGAGCAGTTCTTC.

The chain employs TRBV18 and TRBJ2-1; the D is unclear. The germline V and J ends were trimmed by 10 bases and 4 bases, with 17 bases remaining between them. CDR3 size: 14 residues. Germline CDR1 KGHSH, CDR2 LQKENI. The DNA of the CDR3 is TGTGCCACCCCTAAAGGCACCTCTTACAATGAGCAGTTCTTC. Encoded protein: CATPKGTSYNEQFF.

This clone turned up a few times. The chain carries TRBV6-6 and TRBJ1-4; no clear D. CDR1 MNHNY and CDR2 SVGAGI come from the germline V gene (reference sequence). The CDR3 extends over 12 amino acids. The germline V and J ends were trimmed by 8 bases and 0 bases, with 4 bases remaining between them. The CDR3 loop is CASSPTNEKLFF. The CDR3 nucleotides are TGTGCCAGCTCCCCAACTAATGAAAAACTGTTTTTT.

In the case of this clone: The sample has other DNA sequences that encode this CDR3 too. The rearrangement joins TRBV6-6 to TRBJ1-5; no definite D call. The V end was cut by 2 bases, the J end by 4 bases, with 9 bases between. This CDR3 comprises 14 residues. Germline V gene lookup returns CDR1 MNHNY and CDR2 SVGAGI (reference sequence). CDR3 protein: CASSYVGGNQPQHF. DNA for the CDR3: TGTGCCAGCAGTTACGTAGGAGGGAATCAGCCCCAGCATTTT.

The J gene is TRBJ2-2, the V gene TRBV19; 9 bases align to TRBD2. CDR3 length: 15 residues. Germline V lookup: CDR1 LNHDA, CDR2 SQIVND (reference sequence). Germline trimming cut 5 bases from V and 4 bases from J; bases unmatched to any gene: 5. CDR3 residues: CASSGVAGVTGELFF. The CDR3 DNA sequence: TGTGCCAGTAGTGGGGTAGCGGGAGTCACCGGGGAGCTGTTTTTT.

This clone has a handful of counts. This chain uses TRBV27 with TRBJ1-2; 8 bases agree with TRBD1. Germline V CDR1 and CDR2: MNHEY, SMNVEV (reference sequence). The CDR3 consists of 13 residues. V lost 7 bases, J lost 4 bases, and 5 bases stayed unmatched. For the CDR3, the DNA is TGTGCCAGCAAGGGTGGGACAGGCTATGGCTACACCTTC. Residues: CASKGGTGYGYTF.

This chain uses TRBV30 with TRBJ1-4, with a tentative D call TRBD1 (5 bases). The CDR3 runs to 13 residues. V was shortened by 5 bases and J by 8 bases, with 15 bases between the two germline ends. Germline-derived CDR1 and CDR2 are GTSNPN and SVGIG (reference sequence). The CDR3 DNA follows: TGTGCCTGGCAAATAGGAGGGGCAGAAAAACTGTTTTTT. It yields the protein CAWQIGGAEKLFF.

V gene TRBV5-1 combines with J gene TRBJ1-5, with 7 bases identical to TRBD1. Unmatched junction bases numbered 3, after V lost 3 bases and J lost 0 bases. This CDR3 contains 15 residues. Germline values: CDR1 SGHRS, CDR2 YFSETQ. The CDR3 here is CASSSGTDSNQPQHF. Here the CDR3 DNA reads TGCGCCAGCAGCTCGGGGACAGATAGCAATCAGCCCCAGCATTTT.

The V and J genes are TRBV27 and TRBJ1-6; D might be TRBD1 (6 bases). The germline CDR1 and CDR2 sequences are MNHEY and SMNVEV (reference sequence). This CDR3 is built from 15 residues. V lost 1 base and J 7 bases, leaving 11 bases between the germline ends. The CDR3 region is CASSLYAGVNSPLHF. Here the CDR3 DNA reads TGTGCCAGCAGTTTATATGCAGGGGTAAATTCACCCCTCCACTTT.

The chain links TRBV30 to TRBJ1-3; the D gene is possibly TRBD1 (5 bases). The CDR3 extends over 12 amino acids. The germline V gene encodes CDR1 GTSNPN and CDR2 SVGIG (reference sequence). V was trimmed by 4 bases and J by 3 bases, leaving 7 bases between them. CDR3 sequence (DNA): TGTGCCTGGAAGGGGTATGGAAACACCATATATTTT. This encodes CAWKGYGNTIYF.

The chain has TRBV9 and TRBJ2-7; 11 positions agree with TRBD2. Losses at the gene ends were 3 bases for V and 2 bases for J; bases not matched to a gene: 7. Germline V gene data show CDR1 as SGDLS and CDR2 as YYNGEE. The CDR3 length is 16 residues. In nucleotides, the CDR3 is TGTGCCAGCAGCGGGGGTGGGACTAGCGGCACCTACGAGCAGTACTTC. Translation: CASSGGGTSGTYEQYF. Combining the CDR3 with reference TRBV9 and TRBJ2-7 gives the whole variable domain DSGVTQTPKHLITATGQRVTLRCSPRSGDLSVYWYQQSLDQGLQFLIQYYNGEERAKGNILERFSAQQFPDLHSELNLSSLELGDSALYFCASSGGGTSGTYEQYFGPGTRLTVT.

V is TRBV10-1 and J is TRBJ2-2; D is unresolved. V was shortened by 3 bases and J by 3 bases, with 14 bases between the two germline ends. Germline V lookup: CDR1 WNHNN, CDR2 SYGVQD (reference sequence). This CDR3 region has 16 residues. CDR3 residues: CASSDGYQTDTGELFF. CDR3 DNA: TGCGCCAGCAGTGACGGCTACCAAACCGACACCGGGGAGCTGTTTTTT.

In its sample, this clone was seen once. The J gene is TRBJ2-7, the V gene TRBV7-8; 13 nucleotides line up with TRBD2. The V segment lost 6 bases and the J segment 2 bases; nucleotides outside the gene matches: 1. The CDR3 is 14 amino acids. Looked up from germline, CDR1 is SGHVS and CDR2 is FQNEAQ. CDR3 in DNA: TGTGCCAGCAGGGGACTAGCGGGAACCTACGAGCAGTACTTC. Translating gives CASRGLAGTYEQYF.